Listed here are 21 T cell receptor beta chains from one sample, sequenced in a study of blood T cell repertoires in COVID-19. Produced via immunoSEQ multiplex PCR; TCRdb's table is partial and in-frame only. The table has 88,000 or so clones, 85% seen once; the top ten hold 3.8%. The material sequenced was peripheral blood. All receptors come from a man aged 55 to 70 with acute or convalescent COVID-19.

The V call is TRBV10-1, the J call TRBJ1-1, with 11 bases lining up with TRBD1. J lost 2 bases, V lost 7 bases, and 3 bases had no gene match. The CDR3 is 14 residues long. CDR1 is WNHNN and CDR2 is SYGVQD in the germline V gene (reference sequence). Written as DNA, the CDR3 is TGCGCCAGCAAAGGGACAGGGGGTAACACTGAAGCTTTCTTT. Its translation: CASKGTGGNTEAFF.

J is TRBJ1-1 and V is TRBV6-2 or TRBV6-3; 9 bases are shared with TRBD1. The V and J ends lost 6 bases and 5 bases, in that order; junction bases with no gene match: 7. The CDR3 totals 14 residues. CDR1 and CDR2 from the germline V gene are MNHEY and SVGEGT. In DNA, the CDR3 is TGTGCCAGCAGCTCCGGGACAGGGTTTACTGAAGCTTTCTTT. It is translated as CASSSGTGFTEAFF.

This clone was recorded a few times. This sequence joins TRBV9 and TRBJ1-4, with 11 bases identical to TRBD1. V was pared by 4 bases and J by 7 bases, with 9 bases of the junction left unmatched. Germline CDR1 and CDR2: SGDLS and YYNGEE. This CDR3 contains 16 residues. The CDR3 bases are TGTGCCAGCAGCCGGACAGGGGGCGCTTTCGTTGAAAAACTGTTTTTT. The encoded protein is CASSRTGGAFVEKLFF.

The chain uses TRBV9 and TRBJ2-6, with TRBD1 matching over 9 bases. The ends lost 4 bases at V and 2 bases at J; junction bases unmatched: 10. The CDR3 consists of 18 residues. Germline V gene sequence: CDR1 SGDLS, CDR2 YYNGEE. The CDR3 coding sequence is TGTGCCAGCAGCCCCAAGACAGGGGGTTTCGCTGGGGCCAACGTCCTGACTTTC. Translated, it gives CASSPKTGGFAGANVLTF.

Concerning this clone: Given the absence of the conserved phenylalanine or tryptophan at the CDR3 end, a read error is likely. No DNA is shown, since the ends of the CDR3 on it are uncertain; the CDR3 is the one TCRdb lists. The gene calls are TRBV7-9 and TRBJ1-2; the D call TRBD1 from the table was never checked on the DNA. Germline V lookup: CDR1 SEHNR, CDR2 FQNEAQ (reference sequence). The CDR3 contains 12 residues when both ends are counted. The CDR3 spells CASSLGTAMVLD.

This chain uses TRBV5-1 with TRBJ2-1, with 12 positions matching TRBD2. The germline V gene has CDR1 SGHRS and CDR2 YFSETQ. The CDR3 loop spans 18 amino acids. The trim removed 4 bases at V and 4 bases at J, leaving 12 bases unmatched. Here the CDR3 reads CASSPGGLAGGLYNEQFF. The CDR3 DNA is TGCGCCAGCAGCCCTGGAGGGCTAGCGGGGGGGCTATACAATGAGCAGTTCTTC.

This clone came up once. This CDR3 reads CASSPYLDSSDQPQHF. The CDR3 region has the DNA TGTGCCAGCAGTCCTTACCTGGACAGTTCCGATCAGCCCCAGCATTTT. The chain combines TRBV6-6 with TRBJ1-5, with D maybe TRBD1 (6 bases). Trimming stripped 5 bases from V and 5 bases from J, with 19 bases between. CDR1 is MNHNY, CDR2 SVGAGI, per germline (reference sequence). There are 16 residues in the CDR3.

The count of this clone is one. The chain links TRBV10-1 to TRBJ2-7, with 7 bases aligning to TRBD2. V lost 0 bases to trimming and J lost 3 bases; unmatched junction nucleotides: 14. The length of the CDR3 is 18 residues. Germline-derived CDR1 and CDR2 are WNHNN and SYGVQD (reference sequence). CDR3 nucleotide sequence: TGCGCCAGCAGTGAGTCGGAGGTTTTCGGGACTACAGTCTACGAGCAGTACTTC. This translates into CASSESEVFGTTVYEQYF.

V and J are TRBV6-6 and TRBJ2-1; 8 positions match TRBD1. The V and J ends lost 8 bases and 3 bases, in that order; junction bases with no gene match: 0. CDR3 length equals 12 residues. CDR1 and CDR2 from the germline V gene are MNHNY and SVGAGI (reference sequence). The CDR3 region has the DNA TGTGCCAGCGACAGGGGCTACAATGAGCAGTTCTTC. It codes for CASDRGYNEQFF.

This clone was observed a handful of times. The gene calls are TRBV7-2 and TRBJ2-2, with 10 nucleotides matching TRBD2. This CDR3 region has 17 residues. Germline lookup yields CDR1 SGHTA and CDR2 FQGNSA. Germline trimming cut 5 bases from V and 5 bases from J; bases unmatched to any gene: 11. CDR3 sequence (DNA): TGTGCCAGCAGCCTAATCGCTAGCGGGAGTCGTACCGGGGAGCTGTTTTTT. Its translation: CASSLIASGSRTGELFF.

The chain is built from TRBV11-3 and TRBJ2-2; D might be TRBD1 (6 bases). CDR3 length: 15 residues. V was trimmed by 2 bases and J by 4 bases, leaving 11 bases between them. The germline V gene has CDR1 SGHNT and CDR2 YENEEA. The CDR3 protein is CASSLTGHLTGELFF. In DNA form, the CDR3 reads TGTGCCAGCAGCTTAACGGGACATCTCACCGGGGAGCTGTTTTTT.

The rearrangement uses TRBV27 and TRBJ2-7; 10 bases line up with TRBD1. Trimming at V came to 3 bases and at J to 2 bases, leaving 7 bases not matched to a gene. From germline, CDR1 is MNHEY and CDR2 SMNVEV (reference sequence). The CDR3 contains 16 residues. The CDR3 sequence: CASSLGTGDAPYEQYF. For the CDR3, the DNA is TGTGCCAGCAGTTTGGGGACAGGGGATGCGCCCTACGAGCAGTACTTC.

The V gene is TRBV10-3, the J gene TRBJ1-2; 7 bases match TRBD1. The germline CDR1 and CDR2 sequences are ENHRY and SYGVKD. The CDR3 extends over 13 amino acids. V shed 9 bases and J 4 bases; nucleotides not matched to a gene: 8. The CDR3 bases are TGTGCCATGAGAAACAGGGGTGGCTATGGCTACACCTTC. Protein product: CAMRNRGGYGYTF.

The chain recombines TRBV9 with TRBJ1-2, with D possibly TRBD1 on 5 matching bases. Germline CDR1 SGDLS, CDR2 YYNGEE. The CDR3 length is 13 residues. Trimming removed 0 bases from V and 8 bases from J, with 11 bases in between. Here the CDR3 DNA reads TGTGCCAGCAGCGTAGGGGGCCGTTTAGGCTACACCTTC. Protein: CASSVGGRLGYTF.

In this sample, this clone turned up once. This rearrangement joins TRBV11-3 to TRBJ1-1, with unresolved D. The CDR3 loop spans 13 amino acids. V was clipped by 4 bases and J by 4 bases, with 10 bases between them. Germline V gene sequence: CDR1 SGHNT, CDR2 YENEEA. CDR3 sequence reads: CASSSSTSTEAFF. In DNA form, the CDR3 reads TGTGCCAGCAGCTCCTCGACAAGCACTGAAGCTTTCTTT.

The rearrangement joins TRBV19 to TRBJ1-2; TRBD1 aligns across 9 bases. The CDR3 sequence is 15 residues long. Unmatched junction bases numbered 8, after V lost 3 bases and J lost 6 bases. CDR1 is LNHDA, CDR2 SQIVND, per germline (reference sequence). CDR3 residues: CASSIWDREEDGYTF. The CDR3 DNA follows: TGTGCCAGTAGTATCTGGGACAGGGAAGAAGATGGCTACACCTTC.

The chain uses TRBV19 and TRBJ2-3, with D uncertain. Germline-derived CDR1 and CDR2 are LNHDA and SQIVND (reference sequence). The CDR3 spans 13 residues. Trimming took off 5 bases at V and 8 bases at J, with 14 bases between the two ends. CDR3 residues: CASSPLELGTQYF. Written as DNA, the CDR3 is TGTGCCAGTAGTCCCCTCGAGCTCGGTACGCAGTATTTT. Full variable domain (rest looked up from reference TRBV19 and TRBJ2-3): DGGITQSPKYLFRKEGQNVTLSCEQNLNHDAMYWYRQDPGQGLRLIYYSQIVNDFQKGDIAEGYSVSREKKESFPLTVTSAQKNPTAFYLCASSPLELGTQYFGPGTRLTVL.

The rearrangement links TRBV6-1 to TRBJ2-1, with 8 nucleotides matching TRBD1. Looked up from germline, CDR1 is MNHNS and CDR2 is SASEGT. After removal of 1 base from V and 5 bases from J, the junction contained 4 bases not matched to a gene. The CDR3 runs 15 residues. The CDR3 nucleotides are TGTGCCAGCAGTGAAGGGACAGGGTCCGACAATGAGCAGTTCTTC. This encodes CASSEGTGSDNEQFF.

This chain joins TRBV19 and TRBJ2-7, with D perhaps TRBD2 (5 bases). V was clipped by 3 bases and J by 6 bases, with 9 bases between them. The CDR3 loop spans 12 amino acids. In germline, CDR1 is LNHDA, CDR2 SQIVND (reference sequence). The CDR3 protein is CASSMRVSEQYF. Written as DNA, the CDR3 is TGTGCCAGTAGTATGCGGGTTAGCGAGCAGTACTTC. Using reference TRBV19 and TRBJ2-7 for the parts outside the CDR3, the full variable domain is DGGITQSPKYLFRKEGQNVTLSCEQNLNHDAMYWYRQDPGQGLRLIYYSQIVNDFQKGDIAEGYSVSREKKESFPLTVTSAQKNPTAFYLCASSMRVSEQYFGPGTRLTVT.

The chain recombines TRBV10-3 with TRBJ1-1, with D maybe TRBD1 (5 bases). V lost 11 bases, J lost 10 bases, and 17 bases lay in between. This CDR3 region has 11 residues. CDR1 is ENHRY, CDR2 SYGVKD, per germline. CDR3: CASAGGDRAFF. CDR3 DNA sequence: TGTGCCTCCGCGGGAGGGGATCGAGCTTTCTTT.

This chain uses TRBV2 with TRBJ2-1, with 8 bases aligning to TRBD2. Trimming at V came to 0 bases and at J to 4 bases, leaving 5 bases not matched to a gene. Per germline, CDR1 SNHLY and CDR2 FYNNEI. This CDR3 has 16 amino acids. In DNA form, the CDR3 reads TGTGCCAGCAGTGAAGCGAAGGTAGCGGGGTACAATGAGCAGTTCTTC. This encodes CASSEAKVAGYNEQFF. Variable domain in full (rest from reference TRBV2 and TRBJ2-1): EPEVTQTPSHQVTQMGQEVILRCVPISNHLYFYWYRQILGQKVEFLVSFYNNEISEKSEIFDDQFSVERPDGSNFTLKIRSTKLEDSAMYFCASSEAKVAGYNEQFFGPGTRLTVL.